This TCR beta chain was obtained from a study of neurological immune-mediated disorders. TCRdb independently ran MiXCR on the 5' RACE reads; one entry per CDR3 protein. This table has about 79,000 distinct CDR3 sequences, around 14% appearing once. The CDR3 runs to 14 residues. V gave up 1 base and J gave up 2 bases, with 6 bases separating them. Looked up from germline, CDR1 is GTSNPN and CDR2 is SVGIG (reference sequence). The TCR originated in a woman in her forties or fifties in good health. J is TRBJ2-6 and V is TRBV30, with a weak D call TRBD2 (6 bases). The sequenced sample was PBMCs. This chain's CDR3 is CAWSGGAGANVLTF. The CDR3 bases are TGTGCCTGGAGTGGCGGGGCTGGGGCCAACGTCCTGACTTTC.